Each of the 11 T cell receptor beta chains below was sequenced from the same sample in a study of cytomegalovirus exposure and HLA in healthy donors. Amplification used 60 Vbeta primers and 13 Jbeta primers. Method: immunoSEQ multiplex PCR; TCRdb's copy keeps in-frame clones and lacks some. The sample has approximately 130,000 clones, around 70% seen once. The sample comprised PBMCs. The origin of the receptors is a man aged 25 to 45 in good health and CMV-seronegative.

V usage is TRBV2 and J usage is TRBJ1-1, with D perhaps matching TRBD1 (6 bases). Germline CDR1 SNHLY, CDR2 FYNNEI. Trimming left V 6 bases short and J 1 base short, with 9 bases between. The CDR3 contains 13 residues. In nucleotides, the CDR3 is TGTGCCAGCAGAGTACAGGGGAACACTGAAGCTTTCTTT. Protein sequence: CASRVQGNTEAFF.

CDR3 sequence (DNA): TGTGCCAGCAGCTTAGCGCGTTCGGAGACCCAGTACTTC. Amino acids: CASSLARSETQYF. The chain recombines TRBV7-9 with TRBJ2-5; D not certain. This CDR3 comprises 13 residues. Germline CDR1 reads SEHNR; CDR2 reads FQNEAQ (reference sequence). Trimming stripped 0 bases from V and 5 bases from J, with 7 bases between.

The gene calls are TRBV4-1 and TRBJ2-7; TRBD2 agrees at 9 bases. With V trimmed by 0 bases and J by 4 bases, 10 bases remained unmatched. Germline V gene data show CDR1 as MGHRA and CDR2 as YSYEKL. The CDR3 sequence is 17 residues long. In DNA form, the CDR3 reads TGCGCCAGCAGCCAAGAGTCCACTTCGACTAGCGGTTACGAGCAGTACTTC. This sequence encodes CASSQESTSTSGYEQYF.

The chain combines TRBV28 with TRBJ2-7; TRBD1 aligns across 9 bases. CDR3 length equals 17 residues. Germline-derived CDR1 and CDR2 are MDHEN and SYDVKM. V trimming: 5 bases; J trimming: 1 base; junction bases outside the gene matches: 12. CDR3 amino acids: CASSPYTGTGTSYEQYF. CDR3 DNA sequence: TGTGCCAGCAGTCCCTATACCGGGACAGGGACGTCCTACGAGCAGTACTTC. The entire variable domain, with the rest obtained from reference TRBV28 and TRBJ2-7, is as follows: DVKVTQSSRYLVKRTGEKVFLECVQDMDHENMFWYRQDPGLGLRLIYFSYDVKMKEKGDIPEGYSVSREKKERFSLILESASTNQTSMYLCASSPYTGTGTSYEQYFGPGTRLTVT.

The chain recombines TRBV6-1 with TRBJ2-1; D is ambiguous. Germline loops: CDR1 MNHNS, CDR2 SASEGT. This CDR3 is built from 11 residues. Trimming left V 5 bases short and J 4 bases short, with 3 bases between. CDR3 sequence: CASSLYNEQFF. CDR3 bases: TGTGCCAGCAGTCTATACAATGAGCAGTTCTTC.

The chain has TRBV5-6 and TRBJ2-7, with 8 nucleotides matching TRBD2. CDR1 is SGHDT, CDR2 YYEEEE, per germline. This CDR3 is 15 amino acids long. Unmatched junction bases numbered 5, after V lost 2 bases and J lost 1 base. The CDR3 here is CASSLPGLGSYEQYF. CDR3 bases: TGTGCCAGCAGCTTACCGGGACTAGGTTCCTACGAGCAGTACTTC.

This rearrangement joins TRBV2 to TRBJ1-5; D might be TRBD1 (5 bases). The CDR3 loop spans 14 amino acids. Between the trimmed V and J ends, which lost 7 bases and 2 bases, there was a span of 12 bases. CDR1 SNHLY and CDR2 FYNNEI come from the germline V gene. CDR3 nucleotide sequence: TGTGCCAGCACGTCCGTAGGGGGCAATCAGCCCCAGCATTTT. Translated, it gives CASTSVGGNQPQHF.

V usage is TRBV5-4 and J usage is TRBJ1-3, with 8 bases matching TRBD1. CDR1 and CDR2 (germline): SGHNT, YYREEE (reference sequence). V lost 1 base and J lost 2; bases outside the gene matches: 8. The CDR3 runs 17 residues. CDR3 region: CASSLKLGQGAGNTIYF. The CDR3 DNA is TGTGCCAGCAGCTTGAAGTTAGGACAGGGCGCTGGAAACACCATATATTTT.

The CDR3 sequence is CASRKIGVWFRGYTF. In DNA form, the CDR3 reads TGTGCCAGCAGAAAAATCGGGGTATGGTTTCGGGGCTACACCTTC. This chain uses TRBV28 with TRBJ1-2, with D unclear. Trimming cost V 6 bases and J 8 bases, with 22 bases left between them. CDR1 MDHEN and CDR2 SYDVKM come from the germline V gene. There are 15 residues in the CDR3.

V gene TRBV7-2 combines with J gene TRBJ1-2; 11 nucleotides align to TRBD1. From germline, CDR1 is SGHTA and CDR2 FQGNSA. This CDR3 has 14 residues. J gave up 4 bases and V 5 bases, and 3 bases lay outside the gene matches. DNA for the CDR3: TGTGCCAGCAGCGCCGGGACAGGGGGCTATGGCTACACCTTC. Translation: CASSAGTGGYGYTF.

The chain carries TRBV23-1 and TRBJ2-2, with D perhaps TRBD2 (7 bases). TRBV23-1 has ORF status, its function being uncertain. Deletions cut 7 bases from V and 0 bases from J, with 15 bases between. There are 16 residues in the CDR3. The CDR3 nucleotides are TGCGCCAGCACCAGGGGAGGGCAGTCGAACACCGGGGAGCTGTTTTTT. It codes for CASTRGGQSNTGELFF.